This TCR beta chain was captured in a study of cytomegalovirus exposure and HLA in healthy donors. Background on the study: Of around 400 genotyped donors, around 80% grouped in the Caucasian-associated ancestry cluster.

This clone was recorded only once. The antigen is not known. Study results and limitations: Among TCR sequences, most were rare, though some public TCRs appeared in many donors. Later on, a genetic analysis was performed. It linked a missense variant in DCLRE1C with V- and J-gene trimming of TCR beta. In an earlier analysis, in several hundred donors, most V segments appeared productive either ~90% or ~30% of the time.

A multiplex PCR was run with 60 Vbeta primers and 13 Jbeta primers. The table came from immunoSEQ multiplex PCR; TCRdb's copy has only in-frame clones and leaves some out. Altogether 150,000 to 200,000 clones are present, around 80% being singletons, with the ten largest covering more than 7%. Germline loops: CDR1 MNHNY, CDR2 SVGAGI (reference sequence). The CDR3 runs to 14 residues. J was trimmed by 2 bases and V by 6 bases; bases with no gene match: 1. This receptor was taken from a male donor in good health and CMV-seropositive. The chain couples TRBV6-6 to TRBJ1-3; TRBD1 matches 10 bases. Sequencing was performed on PBMCs. For the CDR3, the DNA is TGTGCCAGCAGGGGGACAGGGGCTGGAAACACCATATATTTT. It is translated as CASRGTGAGNTIYF.